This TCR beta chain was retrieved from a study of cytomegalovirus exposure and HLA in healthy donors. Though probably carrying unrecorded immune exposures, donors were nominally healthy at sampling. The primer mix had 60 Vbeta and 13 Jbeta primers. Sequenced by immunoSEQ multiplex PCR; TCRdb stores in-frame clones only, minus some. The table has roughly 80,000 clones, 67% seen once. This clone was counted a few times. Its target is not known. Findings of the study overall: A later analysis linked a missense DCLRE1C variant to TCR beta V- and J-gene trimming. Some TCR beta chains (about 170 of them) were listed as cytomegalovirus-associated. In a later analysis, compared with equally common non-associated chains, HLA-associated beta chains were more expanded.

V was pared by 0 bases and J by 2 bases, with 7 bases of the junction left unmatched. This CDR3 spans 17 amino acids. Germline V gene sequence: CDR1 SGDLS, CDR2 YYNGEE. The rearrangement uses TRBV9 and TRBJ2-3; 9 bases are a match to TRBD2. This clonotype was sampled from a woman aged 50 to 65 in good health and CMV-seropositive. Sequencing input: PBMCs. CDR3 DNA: TGTGCCAGCAGCGTAGCCGCGGGGGGGCTCTTCACAGATACGCAGTATTTT. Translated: CASSVAAGGLFTDTQYF.